This is a list of T cell receptor beta chains from one sample in a study of T-cell reconstitution after alpha-beta-depleted transplantation in children. TCRdb reanalysed the PCR reads using MiXCR and keeps one entry per CDR3 protein. Found here are 200,000 to 250,000 distinct CDR3 sequences, approximately 8% of them singletons; the top ten hold 5% to 7%. This sample comprised PBMCs, mostly from graft donor cells, obtained 180 days after TCRalphabeta/CD19-depleted stem cell transplant. The origin of the receptors is a male patient younger than 18 who had a stem cell transplant for acute lymphoblastic leukemia, so the T cells may come from the graft donor. Each CDR3 is given with its conserved first and last residue. Fields, in order: V gene, J gene, CDR3 protein.

TRBV7-2	TRBJ2-7	CASSLLAGSSYEQYF
TRBV28	TRBJ1-2	CASSGQGAKYGYTF
TRBV5-1	TRBJ2-2	CASSLGASWNTGELFF
TRBV29-1	TRBJ2-5	CSIPRDRQETQYF
TRBV7-6	TRBJ2-7	CASSSQISSGEQYF
TRBV5-1	TRBJ1-2	CASSLQGAGGYTF
TRBV6-5	TRBJ2-4	CASSFVSSKNIQYF
TRBV3-1	TRBJ2-5	CASSQDDRSRETQYF
TRBV20-1	TRBJ2-2	CSARDPGRTGELFF
TRBV5-1	TRBJ2-2	CASSFGRAVRGTGELFF
TRBV29-1	TRBJ2-7	CSVVNYSLSYEQYF
TRBV11-2	TRBJ2-5	CASSLLLLAGEWRETQYF
TRBV6-5	TRBJ2-7	CASSPGLAGVAAPYEQYF
TRBV4-1	TRBJ1-4	CASSLQWQLQEKLFF
TRBV7-3	TRBJ2-2	CASSALAGSTGELFF
TRBV9	TRBJ1-1	CASSVGPEITEAFF
TRBV5-1	TRBJ1-2	CASSTGQGNGYTF
TRBV18	TRBJ2-1	CASSPAQVPFTYNEQFF
TRBV6-1	TRBJ1-1	CASRPGQMNTEAFF
TRBV9	TRBJ2-1	CASSIISGSGYNEQFF
TRBV5-1	TRBJ1-2	CASRDVSRGPYGYTF
TRBV28	TRBJ2-5	CASSPQGVRAQETQYF
TRBV14	TRBJ2-3	CASSQEFLGGSTDTQYF
TRBV11-2	TRBJ1-5	CASSSQGRPPYSNQPQHF
TRBV12-3/TRBV12-4	TRBJ1-1	CASTPGGGIEAFF
TRBV9	TRBJ2-1	CASSEGTGSYNEQFF
TRBV20-1	TRBJ2-7	CSAPWIGNEQYF
TRBV6-5	TRBJ2-1	CASSQTGSSYNEQFF
TRBV7-9	TRBJ2-3	CASSLRSGSTDTQYF
TRBV6-2/TRBV6-3	TRBJ1-2	CASSYYIGTGPSSGYTF
TRBV9	TRBJ2-1	CASSVGASGENEQFF
TRBV20-1	TRBJ2-5	CSAPPWTFQETQYF
TRBV4-2	TRBJ2-5	CASSQVGSSLPGRETQYF
TRBV20-1	TRBJ1-6	CSGRWGTTLHF
TRBV7-3	TRBJ1-4	CASSLTLGQELIF
TRBV6-1	TRBJ1-2	CASTLVRGGGSYGYTF
TRBV5-1	TRBJ2-7	CASSFLSSGAYEQYF
TRBV7-9	TRBJ1-5	CASSPTGFEPQHF
TRBV6-5	TRBJ1-2	CASSYSIPNYGYTF
TRBV7-8	TRBJ2-7	CASSLGAWSYEQYF
TRBV29-1	TRBJ2-7	CSILFGSVTPYEQYF
TRBV4-1	TRBJ1-5	CASSQVSSDNQPQHF
TRBV14	TRBJ1-2	CASSPQGGGNYGYTF
TRBV9	TRBJ2-5	CASSVVSGRQETQYF
TRBV18	TRBJ1-1	CASSPRGFNTEAFF
TRBV29-1	TRBJ1-5	CSVAGWDQPQHF
TRBV20-1	TRBJ1-1	CSARSRMNTEAFF
TRBV5-1	TRBJ2-1	CASSLRLEDEQFF
TRBV7-1	TRBJ2-1	CDRSPRRSSGNEQFF
TRBV19	TRBJ2-2	CASSIGRQFGELFF
TRBV24-1	TRBJ2-3	CATSDLKASGRTDTQYF
TRBV29-1	TRBJ1-1	CSVEGLLDRVNTEAFF
TRBV11-1	TRBJ2-1	CASSSGYEQFF
TRBV11-2	TRBJ1-3	CASSRMRQDRTGNTIYF
TRBV13	TRBJ2-1	CASSLEGEPSYNEQFF
TRBV13	TRBJ2-5	CASSRYLGSETQYF
TRBV6-2/TRBV6-3	TRBJ2-7	CASSSPPRRPYEQYF